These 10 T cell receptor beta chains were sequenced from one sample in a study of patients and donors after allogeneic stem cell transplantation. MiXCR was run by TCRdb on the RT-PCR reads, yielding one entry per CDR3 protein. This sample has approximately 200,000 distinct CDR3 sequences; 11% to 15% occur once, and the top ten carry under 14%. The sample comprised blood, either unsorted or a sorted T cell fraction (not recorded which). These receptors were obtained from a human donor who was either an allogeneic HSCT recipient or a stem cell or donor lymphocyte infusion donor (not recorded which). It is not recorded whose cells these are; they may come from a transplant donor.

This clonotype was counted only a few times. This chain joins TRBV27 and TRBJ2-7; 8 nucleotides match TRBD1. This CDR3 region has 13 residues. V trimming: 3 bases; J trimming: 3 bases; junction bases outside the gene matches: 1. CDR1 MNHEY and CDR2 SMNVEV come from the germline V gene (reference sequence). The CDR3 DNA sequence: TGTGCCAGCAGTTTCGGGACAGGCTACGAGCAGTACTTC. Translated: CASSFGTGYEQYF.

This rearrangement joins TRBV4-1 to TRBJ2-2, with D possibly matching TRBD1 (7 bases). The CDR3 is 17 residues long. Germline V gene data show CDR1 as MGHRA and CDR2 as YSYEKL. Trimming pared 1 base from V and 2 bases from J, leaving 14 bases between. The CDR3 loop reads CASSQVEGARNTGELFF. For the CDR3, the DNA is TGCGCCAGCAGCCAAGTGGAGGGGGCGCGAAACACCGGGGAGCTGTTTTTT.

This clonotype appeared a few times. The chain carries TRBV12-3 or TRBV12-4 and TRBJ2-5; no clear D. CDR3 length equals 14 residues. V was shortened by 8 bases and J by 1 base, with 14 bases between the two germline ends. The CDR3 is CASSVGYPQETQYF. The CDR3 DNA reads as TGTGCCAGCTCGGTCGGGTACCCCCAAGAGACCCAGTACTTC.

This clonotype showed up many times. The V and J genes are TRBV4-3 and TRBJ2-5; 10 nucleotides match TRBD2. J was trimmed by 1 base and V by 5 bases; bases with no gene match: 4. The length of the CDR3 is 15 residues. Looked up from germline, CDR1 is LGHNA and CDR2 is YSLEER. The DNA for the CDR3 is TGCGCCAGCAGCGTTAGCGGGGGGCCCCAAGAGACCCAGTACTTC. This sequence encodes CASSVSGGPQETQYF.

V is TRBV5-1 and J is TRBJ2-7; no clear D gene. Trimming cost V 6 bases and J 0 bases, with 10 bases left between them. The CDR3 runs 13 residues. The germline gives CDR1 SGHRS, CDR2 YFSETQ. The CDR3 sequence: CASTTSTSYEQYF. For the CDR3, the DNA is TGCGCCAGCACTACGTCTACCTCCTACGAGCAGTACTTC.

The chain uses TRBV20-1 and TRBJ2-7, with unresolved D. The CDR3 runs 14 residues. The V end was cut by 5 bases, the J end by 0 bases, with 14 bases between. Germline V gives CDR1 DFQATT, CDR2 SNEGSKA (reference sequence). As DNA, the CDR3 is TGCAGTGCTCAAGGCGACTCCTACTCCTACGAGCAGTACTTC. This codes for CSAQGDSYSYEQYF.

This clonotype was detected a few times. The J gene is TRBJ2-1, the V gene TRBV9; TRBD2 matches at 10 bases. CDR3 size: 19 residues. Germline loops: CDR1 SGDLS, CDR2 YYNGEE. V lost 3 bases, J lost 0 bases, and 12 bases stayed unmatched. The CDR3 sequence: CASSAGPPSGGRSYNEQFF. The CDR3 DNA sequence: TGTGCCAGCAGCGCCGGCCCTCCTAGCGGGGGACGCTCCTACAATGAGCAGTTCTTC.

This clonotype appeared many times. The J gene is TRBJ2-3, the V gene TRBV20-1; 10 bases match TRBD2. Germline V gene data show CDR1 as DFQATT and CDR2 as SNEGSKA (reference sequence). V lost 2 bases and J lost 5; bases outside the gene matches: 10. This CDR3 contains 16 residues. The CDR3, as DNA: TGCAGTGCTAGATCTCCTAGCGGGGGTGTGAAAGATACGCAGTATTTT. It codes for CSARSPSGGVKDTQYF.

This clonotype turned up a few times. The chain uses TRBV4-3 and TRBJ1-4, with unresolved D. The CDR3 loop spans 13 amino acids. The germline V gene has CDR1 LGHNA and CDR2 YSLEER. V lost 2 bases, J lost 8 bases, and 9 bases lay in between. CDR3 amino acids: CASSQRLQEKLFF. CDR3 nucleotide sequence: TGCGCCAGCAGCCAACGGCTCCAGGAAAAACTGTTTTTT.

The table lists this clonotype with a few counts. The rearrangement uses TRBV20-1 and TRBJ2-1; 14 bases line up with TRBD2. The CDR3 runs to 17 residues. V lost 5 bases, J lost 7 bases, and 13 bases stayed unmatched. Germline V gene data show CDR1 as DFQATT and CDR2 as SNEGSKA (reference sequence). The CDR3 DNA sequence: TGCAGTGCTGAGCGGGGGGGACTAGCGGGAGCCGGAAATGAGCAGTTCTTC. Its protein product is CSAERGGLAGAGNEQFF.